The clone carrying this T cell receptor (beta chain) was seen repeatedly, ten times or more. Its antigen is undetermined. Co-extraction of RNA and DNA was performed on 20-30 mg of unsorted bulk tissue. Sampling targeted five separate regions of each tumor, which included the tumor centre. This CDR3 comprises 14 residues. V lost 1 base and J 4 bases, leaving 8 bases between the germline ends. Germline V CDR1 and CDR2: LGHNT, FRNRAP. This specimen comes from a study of tumor-infiltrating lymphocytes in primary liver carcinoma. Overall study: Productive TCRbeta read counts per sample ran from roughly 3.5 to 7.1 million and were similar across tissue types. General study points: Tumor-adjacent and tumor-blood pairs displayed less overlap than did pairs of tumor regions.

From roughly 0.55 ug of total RNA, TCR beta-specific cDNA was reverse-transcribed using a constant-region primer. Sequencing libraries for TCR beta derived from three nested multiplex PCR rounds that used slightly modified ARM-PCR. A C-beta reverse primer and TRBV1-TRBV30 forward primers served in each of the first two PCR rounds, at approximately 10 cycles apiece. One entry per CDR3 protein results from TCRdb running MiXCR on the multiplex PCR reads. The repertoire holds 90,000 to 150,000 distinct CDR3 sequences, with around two thirds as singletons. Material for sequencing was liver tumor tissue from sampling region 1. As to subset: tumor region T1, superior pole. This receptor was obtained from a woman aged 60-75 years with primary liver carcinoma and hepatitis B virus infection. This chain joins TRBV12-5 and TRBJ2-1; D is undetermined. The CDR3 region has the DNA TGTGCTAGTGGTTTGGGAGGAGCTTACAATGAGCAGTTCTTC. This gives the protein CASGLGGAYNEQFF.